One and the same sample provided the 13 T cell receptor beta chains below, sequenced in a study of Ad26.COV2.S vaccination and SARS-CoV-2 variants. The protocol was immunoSEQ multiplex PCR, while the TCRdb copy is restricted to in-frame clones and leaves out a portion. This table has more than 300,000 clones, 75% to 90% appearing once. Specified treatment: some 20 received Ad26.COV2.S at low or high dose, single or two shots; about 5 received placebo; per-sample allocation not given. Sample collection was performed on day 63 after the first vaccine or placebo injection. This specimen was peripheral blood, taken in a trial of Ad26.COV2.S vaccine versus placebo. The receptors shown here come from a person between 18 and 65 years old who received the Ad26.COV2.S COVID-19 vaccine or a placebo.

This clone came up a few times. This CDR3 is CASSQQGFVEQYF. In DNA, the CDR3 is TGTGCCAGCAGCCAGCAGGGGTTCGTGGAGCAGTACTTC. The chain couples TRBV4-2 to TRBJ2-7; D perhaps matches TRBD1 (6 bases). Trimming pared 3 bases from V and 7 bases from J, leaving 13 bases between. The CDR3 is 13 amino acids. Germline lookup yields CDR1 LGHNA and CDR2 YNFKEQ.

The genes are TRBV11-2 and TRBJ2-7; unclear D gene. The CDR3 covers 13 residues. Between the trimmed V and J ends, which lost 1 base and 3 bases, there was a span of 7 bases. CDR1 SGHAT and CDR2 FQNNGV come from the germline V gene. CDR3 amino acids: CASSLGADYEQYF. The DNA for the CDR3 is TGTGCCAGCAGCTTAGGGGCAGACTACGAGCAGTACTTC.

This clone was counted a few times. The rearrangement uses TRBV19 and TRBJ2-1; D ambiguous. Germline-derived CDR1 and CDR2 are LNHDA and SQIVND (reference sequence). The CDR3 loop spans 15 amino acids. V was clipped by 6 bases and J by 2 bases, with 14 bases between them. CDR3 in DNA: TGTGCCAGTAGCAACGGGCGTTTCACCTACAATGAGCAGTTCTTC. This encodes CASSNGRFTYNEQFF.

The gene calls are TRBV28 and TRBJ2-7; 9 bases agree with TRBD1. Germline V lookup: CDR1 MDHEN, CDR2 SYDVKM. The V gene end was trimmed by 3 bases and the J gene end by 4 bases; junction bases not matched to a gene: 4. The CDR3 contains 14 residues. The CDR3 region is CASSFNRGRYEQYF. CDR3 nucleotides: TGTGCCAGCAGTTTTAACAGGGGGCGGTACGAGCAGTACTTC.

This chain links TRBV10-1 with TRBJ2-7; possible D gene TRBD2, 6 bases. This CDR3 is built from 16 residues. CDR1 is WNHNN, CDR2 SYGVQD, per germline (reference sequence). Trimming cost V 4 bases and J 3 bases, with 19 bases left between them. The CDR3 protein is CASSALTASANYEQYF. Here the CDR3 DNA reads TGCGCCAGCAGTGCCCTCACGGCTAGCGCGAACTACGAGCAGTACTTC.

Only a few counts were recorded for this clone. The chain has TRBV7-2 and TRBJ2-7; 8 bases align to TRBD1. J lost 2 bases, V lost 5 bases, and 5 bases had no gene match. The CDR3 is made up of 14 amino acids. Germline V lookup: CDR1 SGHTA, CDR2 FQGNSA. CDR3 sequence: CASSPTGATYEQYF. The CDR3 DNA sequence: TGTGCCAGCAGCCCGACAGGGGCGACCTACGAGCAGTACTTC.

V is TRBV27 and J is TRBJ1-2; TRBD1 matches 7 bases. With 5 bases clipped from V and 4 bases from J, the junction kept 10 bases outside the gene matches. Germline CDR1 reads MNHEY; CDR2 reads SMNVEV (reference sequence). This CDR3 comprises 15 residues. The CDR3 coding sequence is TGTGCCAGCAGTCTAGACAGGGACTCTTCCTATGGCTACACCTTC. Encoded protein: CASSLDRDSSYGYTF.

The chain links TRBV5-1 to TRBJ1-4; weak D call: TRBD1 (5 bases). CDR3 length: 15 residues. V was trimmed by 4 bases and J by 5 bases, leaving 15 bases between them. Germline V gene data show CDR1 as SGHRS and CDR2 as YFSETQ. CDR3 DNA: TGCGCCAGCAGCCCTAATCTGGGGGTAAATGAAAAACTGTTTTTT. It is translated as CASSPNLGVNEKLFF.

The chain links TRBV28 to TRBJ2-7; weak D call: TRBD2 (5 bases). Germline V gene lookup returns CDR1 MDHEN and CDR2 SYDVKM. V lost 3 bases and J lost 2, with 14 bases in between. The CDR3 contains 15 residues. The CDR3 DNA reads TGTGCCAGCAGTTTGTCCCCCGGACTTCCCTACGAGCAGTACTTC. Amino acid sequence: CASSLSPGLPYEQYF.

DNA for the CDR3: TGTGCCAGCAGTGACAGAGTCGAGACAGATACGCAGTATTTT. Its protein is CASSDRVETDTQYF. The chain carries TRBV6-4 and TRBJ2-3, with D unresolved. Trimming left V 2 bases short and J 3 bases short, with 9 bases between. The CDR3 sequence is 14 residues long. The V gene's germline CDR1 is MRHNA and CDR2 SNTAGT.

The chain combines TRBV28 with TRBJ1-2; 8 nucleotides line up with TRBD1. CDR1 MDHEN and CDR2 SYDVKM come from the germline V gene. The V segment lost 6 bases and the J segment 9 bases; nucleotides outside the gene matches: 12. The CDR3 totals 14 residues. As DNA, the CDR3 is TGTGCCAGCAGCGTACAGGGGGGATACGTGCGCTACACCTTC. Translating gives CASSVQGGYVRYTF.

The chain uses TRBV7-2 and TRBJ1-2; D is uncertain. The germline CDR1 and CDR2 sequences are SGHTA and FQGNSA. This CDR3 region has 14 residues. V gave up 0 bases and J gave up 4 bases, with 9 bases separating them. CDR3 nucleotide sequence: TGTGCCAGCAGCTTAGCTATAGACTTCTATGGCTACACCTTC. Protein: CASSLAIDFYGYTF.

This clone came up once. The chain has TRBV28 and TRBJ1-4, with D uncertain. The CDR3 totals 15 residues. V was clipped by 6 bases and J by 1 base, with 12 bases between them. Germline CDR1 and CDR2: MDHEN and SYDVKM. This CDR3 is CASRTGSLTNEKLFF. DNA for the CDR3: TGTGCCAGCAGGACCGGTTCACTAACTAATGAAAAACTGTTTTTT.